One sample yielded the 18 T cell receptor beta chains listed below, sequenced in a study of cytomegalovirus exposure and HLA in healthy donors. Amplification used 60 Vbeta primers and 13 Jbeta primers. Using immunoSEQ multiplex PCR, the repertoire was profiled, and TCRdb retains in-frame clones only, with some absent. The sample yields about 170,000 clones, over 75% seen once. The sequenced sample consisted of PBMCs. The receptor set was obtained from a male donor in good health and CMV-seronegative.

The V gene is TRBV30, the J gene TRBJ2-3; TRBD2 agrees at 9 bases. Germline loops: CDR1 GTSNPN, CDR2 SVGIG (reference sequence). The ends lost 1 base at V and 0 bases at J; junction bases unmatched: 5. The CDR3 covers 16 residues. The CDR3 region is CAWSGIAGASTDTQYF. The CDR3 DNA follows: TGTGCCTGGAGTGGGATAGCGGGGGCTAGCACAGATACGCAGTATTTT.

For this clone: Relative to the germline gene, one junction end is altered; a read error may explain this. CDR3 sequence (DNA): TGTGCCAGCAGGGTCAGGGGAGAGGGTCAGCCCCGGCATTTT. It is translated as CASRVRGEGQPRHF. The chain employs TRBV27 and TRBJ1-5; D may be TRBD1 (6 bases). CDR1 and CDR2 (germline): MNHEY, SMNVEV (reference sequence). The CDR3 has 14 residues.

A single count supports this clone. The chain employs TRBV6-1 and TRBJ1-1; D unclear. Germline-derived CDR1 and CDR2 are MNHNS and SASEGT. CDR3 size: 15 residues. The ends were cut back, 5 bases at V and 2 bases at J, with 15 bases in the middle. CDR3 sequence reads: CASSLPDGLNTEAFF. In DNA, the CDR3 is TGTGCCAGCAGTCTTCCGGACGGACTTAACACTGAAGCTTTCTTT.

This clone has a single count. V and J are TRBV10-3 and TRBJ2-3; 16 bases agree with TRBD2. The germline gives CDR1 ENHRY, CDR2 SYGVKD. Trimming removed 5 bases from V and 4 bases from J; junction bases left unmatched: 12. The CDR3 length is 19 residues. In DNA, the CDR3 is TGTGCCATCAGTTTCTCACCGGGACTAGCGGGGGGGCCGTCAGATACGCAGTATTTT. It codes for CAISFSPGLAGGPSDTQYF.

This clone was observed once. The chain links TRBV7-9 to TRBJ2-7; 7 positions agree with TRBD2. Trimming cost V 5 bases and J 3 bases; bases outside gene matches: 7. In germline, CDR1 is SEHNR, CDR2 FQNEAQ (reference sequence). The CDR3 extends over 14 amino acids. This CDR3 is CASSPAGKIYEQYF. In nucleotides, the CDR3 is TGTGCCAGCAGCCCAGCGGGGAAGATCTACGAGCAGTACTTC.

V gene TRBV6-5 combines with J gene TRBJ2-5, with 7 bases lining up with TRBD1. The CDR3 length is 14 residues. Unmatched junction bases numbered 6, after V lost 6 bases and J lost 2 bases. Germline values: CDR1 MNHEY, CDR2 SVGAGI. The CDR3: CASSRDRVQETQYF. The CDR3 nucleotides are TGTGCCAGCAGCCGCGACAGGGTACAAGAGACCCAGTACTTC.

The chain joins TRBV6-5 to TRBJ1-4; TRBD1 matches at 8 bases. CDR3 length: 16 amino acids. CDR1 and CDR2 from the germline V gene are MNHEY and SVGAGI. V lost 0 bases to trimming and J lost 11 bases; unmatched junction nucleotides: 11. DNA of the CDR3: TGTGCCAGCAGTTACTCGAGGGAAACAGGGGGGGGGAAACTGTTTTTT. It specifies CASSYSRETGGGKLFF.

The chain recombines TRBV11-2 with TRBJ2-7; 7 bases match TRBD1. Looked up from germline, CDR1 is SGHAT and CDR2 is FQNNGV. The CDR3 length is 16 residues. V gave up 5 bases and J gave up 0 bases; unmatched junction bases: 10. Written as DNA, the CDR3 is TGTGCCAGCAGCCCAACTTGGACAGGCAGCTCCTACGAGCAGTACTTC. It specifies CASSPTWTGSSYEQYF. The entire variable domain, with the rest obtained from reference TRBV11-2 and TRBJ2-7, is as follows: EAGVAQSPRYKIIEKRQSVAFWCNPISGHATLYWYQQILGQGPKLLIQFQNNGVVDDSQLPKDRFSAERLKGVDSTLKIQPAKLEDSAVYLCASSPTWTGSSYEQYFGPGTRLTVT.

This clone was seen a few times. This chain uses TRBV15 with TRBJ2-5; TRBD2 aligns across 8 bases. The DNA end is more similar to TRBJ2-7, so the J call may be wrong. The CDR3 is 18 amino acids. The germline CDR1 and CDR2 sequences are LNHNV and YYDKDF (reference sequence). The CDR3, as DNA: TGTGCCACCAGCAGAGATGGGGGCTCTAGCGGGTACCTGTACGAGCAGTACTTC. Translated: CATSRDGGSSGYLYEQYF.

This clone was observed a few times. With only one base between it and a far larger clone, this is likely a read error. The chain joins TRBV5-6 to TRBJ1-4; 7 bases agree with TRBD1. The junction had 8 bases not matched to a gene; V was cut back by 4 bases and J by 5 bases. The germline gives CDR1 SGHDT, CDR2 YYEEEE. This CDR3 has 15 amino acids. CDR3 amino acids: CASSPSTGTNEKLFF. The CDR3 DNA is TGTGCCAGCAGCCCCTCGACAGGGACAAATGAAAAACTGTTTTTT.

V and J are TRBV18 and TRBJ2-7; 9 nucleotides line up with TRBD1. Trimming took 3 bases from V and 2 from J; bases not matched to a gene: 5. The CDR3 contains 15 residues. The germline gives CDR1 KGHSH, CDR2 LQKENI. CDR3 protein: CASSPGGTGTYEQYF. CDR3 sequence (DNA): TGTGCCAGCTCACCTGGAGGGACAGGGACCTACGAGCAGTACTTC.

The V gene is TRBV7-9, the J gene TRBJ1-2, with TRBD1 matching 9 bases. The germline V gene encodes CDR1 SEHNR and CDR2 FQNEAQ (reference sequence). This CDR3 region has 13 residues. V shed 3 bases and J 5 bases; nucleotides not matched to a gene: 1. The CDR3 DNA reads TGTGCCAGCAGCTTGGGGACAGGGTATGGCTACACCTTC. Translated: CASSLGTGYGYTF.

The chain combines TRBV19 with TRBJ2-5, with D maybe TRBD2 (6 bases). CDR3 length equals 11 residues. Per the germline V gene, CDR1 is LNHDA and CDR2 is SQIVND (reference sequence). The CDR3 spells CASGSGETQYF. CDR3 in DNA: TGTGCAAGTGGTAGCGGTGAGACCCAGTACTTC.

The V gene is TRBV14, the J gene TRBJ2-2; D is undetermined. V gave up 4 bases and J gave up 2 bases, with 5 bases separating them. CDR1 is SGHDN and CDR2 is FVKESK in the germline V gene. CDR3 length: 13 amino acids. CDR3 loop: CASSPINTGELFF. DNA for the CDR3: TGTGCCAGCAGCCCCATCAACACCGGGGAGCTGTTTTTT.

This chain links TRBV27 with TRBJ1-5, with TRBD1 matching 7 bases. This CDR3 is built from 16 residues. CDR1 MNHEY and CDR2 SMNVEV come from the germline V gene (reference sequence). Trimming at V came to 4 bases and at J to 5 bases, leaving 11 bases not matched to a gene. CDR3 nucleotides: TGTGCCAGCAGTTCAATAGAACAGGGGAAGGATCAGCCCCAGCATTTT. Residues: CASSSIEQGKDQPQHF.

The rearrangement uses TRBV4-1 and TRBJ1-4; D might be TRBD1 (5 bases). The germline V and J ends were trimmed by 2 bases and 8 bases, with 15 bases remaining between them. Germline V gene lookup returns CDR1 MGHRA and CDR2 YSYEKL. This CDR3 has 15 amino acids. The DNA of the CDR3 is TGCGCCAGCAGCCAACGACAGCGAATAGGAGAAAAACTGTTTTTT. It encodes CASSQRQRIGEKLFF.

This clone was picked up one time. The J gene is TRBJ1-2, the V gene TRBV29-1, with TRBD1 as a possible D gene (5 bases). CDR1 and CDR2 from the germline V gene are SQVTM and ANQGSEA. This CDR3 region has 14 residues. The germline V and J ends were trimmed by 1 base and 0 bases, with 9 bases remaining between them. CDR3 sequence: CSVEGQFTNYGYTF. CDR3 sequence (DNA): TGCAGCGTTGAAGGACAGTTTACTAACTATGGCTACACCTTC.

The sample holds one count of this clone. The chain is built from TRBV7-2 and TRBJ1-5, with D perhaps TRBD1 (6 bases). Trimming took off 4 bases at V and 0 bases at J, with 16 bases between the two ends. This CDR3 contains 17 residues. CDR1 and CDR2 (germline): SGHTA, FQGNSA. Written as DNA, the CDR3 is TGTGCCAGCAGCTCCCCGGACAGTAGTTATAGCAATCAGCCCCAGCATTTT. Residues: CASSSPDSSYSNQPQHF.